The 26 T cell receptor beta chains in this list originate from one sample, sequenced in a study of T cell responses to AZD1222 COVID-19 vaccine. Generated by immunoSEQ multiplex PCR, the TCRdb table keeps only in-frame clones and is missing some. The profile covers approximately 200,000 clones, with about 93% appearing a single time and 0.95% to 1.1% taken by the ten largest. The source was peripheral blood, collected 28 days after the second AZD1222 dose. The receptor source for this set is an adult who received the AZD1222 COVID-19 vaccine.

The chain links TRBV27 to TRBJ1-6, with D possibly TRBD1 on 5 matching bases. This CDR3 region has 14 residues. The V end lost 5 bases, the J end lost 4 bases, and 9 bases lay between the germline ends. CDR1 is MNHEY and CDR2 is SMNVEV in the germline V gene (reference sequence). In nucleotides, the CDR3 is TGTGCCAGCAGTCCCGGGGGGTATAATTCACCCCTCCACTTT. As protein: CASSPGGYNSPLHF.

The chain has TRBV11-2 and TRBJ2-3, with D possibly matching TRBD2 (6 bases). The CDR3 is 16 amino acids. The V gene's germline CDR1 is SGHAT and CDR2 FQNNGV. The V end lost 2 bases, the J end lost 4 bases, and 16 bases lay between the germline ends. The CDR3 region has the DNA TGTGCCAGCAGCTTACGGCTAGCGACGCCCCCAGATACGCAGTATTTT. It translates to CASSLRLATPPDTQYF.

The gene calls are TRBV21-1 and TRBJ1-2; TRBD1, as called in the table, went unchecked against the DNA. TRBV21-1 is recorded as a pseudogene. This CDR3 comprises 15 residues. The CDR3 is CASSKGQGFNYGYTF. The CDR3 DNA follows: TGTGCCAGCAGCAAAGGACAGGGCTTTAACTATGGCTACACCTTC.

The chain carries TRBV28 and TRBJ1-5; D perhaps matches TRBD1 (5 bases). CDR1 is MDHEN, CDR2 SYDVKM, per germline. The CDR3 is 14 amino acids. The V gene lost 5 bases and the J gene lost 1 base, with 9 bases spanning the gap. The CDR3 nucleotides are TGTGCCAGCAGTCCCGGGACCAGCAATCAGCCCCAGCATTTT. This codes for CASSPGTSNQPQHF. Drawing the rest from reference TRBV28 and TRBJ1-5, the complete variable domain is DVKVTQSSRYLVKRTGEKVFLECVQDMDHENMFWYRQDPGLGLRLIYFSYDVKMKEKGDIPEGYSVSREKKERFSLILESASTNQTSMYLCASSPGTSNQPQHFGDGTRLSIL.

This clone was seen a few times. The chain is built from TRBV7-9 and TRBJ1-3; D remains unclear. V gave up 3 bases and J gave up 0 bases, with 12 bases separating them. This CDR3 has 16 residues. Germline V gives CDR1 SEHNR, CDR2 FQNEAQ (reference sequence). CDR3: CASSFPGSSSGNTIYF. CDR3 bases: TGTGCCAGCAGCTTCCCGGGAAGCAGCTCTGGAAACACCATATATTTT.

The V call is TRBV28, the J call TRBJ2-6, with D tentatively TRBD2 (6 bases). The CDR3 contains 20 residues. V lost 2 bases and J 0 bases, leaving 20 bases between the germline ends. The germline gives CDR1 MDHEN, CDR2 SYDVKM. CDR3 sequence reads: CASSLGGSRTPSSGANVLTF. DNA of the CDR3: TGTGCCAGCAGTTTAGGAGGGTCCCGTACCCCCTCCTCTGGGGCCAACGTCCTGACTTTC.

The chain couples TRBV10-1 to TRBJ2-2; tentatively, D is TRBD2 (7 bases). Germline V gene lookup returns CDR1 WNHNN and CDR2 SYGVQD (reference sequence). The CDR3 runs to 16 residues. V was trimmed by 7 bases and J by 7 bases, leaving 22 bases between them. This CDR3 reads CASTPGGAEKNGELFF. The CDR3 coding sequence is TGCGCCAGCACCCCTGGGGGGGCCGAGAAGAACGGGGAGCTGTTTTTT.

The chain is built from TRBV6-6 and TRBJ1-2; 7 nucleotides match TRBD1. Unmatched junction bases numbered 7, after V lost 6 bases and J lost 6 bases. The length of the CDR3 is 13 residues. Germline V lookup: CDR1 MNHNY, CDR2 SVGAGI (reference sequence). The CDR3 region has the DNA TGTGCCAGCAGCCCTCGTGACAGGGATGGCTACACCTTC. Protein: CASSPRDRDGYTF.

The chain joins TRBV7-8 to TRBJ1-1; the match to TRBD1 covers 10 bases. Looked up from germline, CDR1 is SGHVS and CDR2 is FQNEAQ. This CDR3 contains 16 residues. Trimming took 2 bases from V and 1 from J; bases not matched to a gene: 4. CDR3 in amino acids: CASSLLTGGRNTEAFF. Written as DNA, the CDR3 is TGTGCCAGCAGCTTACTGACAGGGGGCCGGAACACTGAAGCTTTCTTT.

The CDR3 here is CASSDPRTGEKLFF. DNA for the CDR3: TGTGCCAGCAGTGACCCGCGGACAGGGGAAAAACTGTTTTTT. The chain uses TRBV2 and TRBJ1-4; TRBD1 agrees at 8 bases. The CDR3 is 14 residues long. V trimming: 3 bases; J trimming: 8 bases; junction bases outside the gene matches: 5. Germline V gene data show CDR1 as SNHLY and CDR2 as FYNNEI.

The rearrangement joins TRBV29-1 to TRBJ2-7; possible D gene TRBD2, 6 bases. The V and J ends lost 6 bases and 0 bases respectively, with 15 bases between them. Germline CDR1 SQVTM, CDR2 ANQGSEA. This CDR3 is 14 amino acids long. The CDR3 sequence is CSVQDGGYSYEQYF. CDR3 nucleotide sequence: TGCAGCGTCCAGGACGGGGGTTACTCCTACGAGCAGTACTTC.

The genes are TRBV6-1 and TRBJ1-4; the D is unclear. Looked up from germline, CDR1 is MNHNS and CDR2 is SASEGT. This CDR3 comprises 15 residues. Between the trimmed V and J ends, which lost 1 base and 4 bases, there was a span of 10 bases. CDR3 nucleotide sequence: TGTGCCAGCAGTGAAGTAGGGCTACTTAATGAAAAACTGTTTTTT. Protein sequence: CASSEVGLLNEKLFF.

The chain combines TRBV2 with TRBJ1-2; D perhaps matches TRBD1 (6 bases). There are 16 residues in the CDR3. Trimming took off 0 bases at V and 4 bases at J, with 15 bases between the two ends. The germline V gene encodes CDR1 SNHLY and CDR2 FYNNEI. CDR3 bases: TGTGCCAGCAGTGAAGCGGTACAGGGCCTGGGCTATGGCTACACCTTC. Residues: CASSEAVQGLGYGYTF.

This rearrangement joins TRBV25-1 to TRBJ2-3; unclear D gene. Per the germline V gene, CDR1 is MGHDK and CDR2 is SYGVNS. The length of the CDR3 is 11 residues. Trimming removed 8 bases at V and 6 bases at J, with 9 bases between. CDR3 loop: CASRTEDTQYF. Here the CDR3 DNA reads TGTGCCAGCCGGACCGAGGATACGCAGTATTTT.

V gene TRBV18 combines with J gene TRBJ1-5; perhaps TRBD1 as D (6 bases). Germline values: CDR1 KGHSH, CDR2 LQKENI. The CDR3 is 15 amino acids. V was cut by 6 bases and J by 3 bases, with 15 bases left in between. The CDR3 coding sequence is TGTGCCAGCTCCCCAGAGGGGGGGTACAATCAGCCCCAGCATTTT. It translates to CASSPEGGYNQPQHF. Variable domain in full (rest from reference TRBV18 and TRBJ1-5): NAGVMQNPRHLVRRRGQEARLRCSPMKGHSHVYWYRQLPEEGLKFMVYLQKENIIDESGMPKERFSAEFPKEGPSILRIQQVVRGDSAAYFCASSPEGGYNQPQHFGDGTRLSIL.

The rearrangement uses TRBV4-3 and TRBJ2-3, with D perhaps being TRBD1 or TRBD2 (6 bases each). CDR3 length: 16 residues. CDR1 and CDR2 (germline): LGHNA, YSLEER. The V gene lost 0 bases and the J gene lost 6 bases, with 16 bases spanning the gap. The CDR3 is CASSQERGPMTDTQYF. In DNA form, the CDR3 reads TGCGCCAGCAGCCAAGAACGGGGGCCAATGACGGATACGCAGTATTTT.

This sequence joins TRBV13 and TRBJ2-7; 13 nucleotides line up with TRBD2. V was pared by 6 bases and J by 5 bases, with 4 bases of the junction left unmatched. Germline-derived CDR1 and CDR2 are PRHDT and FYEKMQ (reference sequence). The CDR3 covers 14 residues. CDR3 DNA sequence: TGTGCCAGCAGAACTAGCGGGGGGGCGGACGAGCAGTACTTC. Translating gives CASRTSGGADEQYF.

This rearrangement joins TRBV7-9 to TRBJ1-5; D possibly corresponds to TRBD1 (5 bases). The CDR3 totals 14 residues. Germline CDR1 and CDR2: SEHNR and FQNEAQ (reference sequence). Trimming took off 1 base at V and 6 bases at J, with 10 bases between the two ends. CDR3 nucleotides: TGTGCCAGCAGCTTAGGCAGGGAAGTTCAGCCCCAGCATTTT. Translation: CASSLGREVQPQHF. Variable domain in full (rest from reference TRBV7-9 and TRBJ1-5): DTGVSQNPRHKITKRGQNVTFRCDPISEHNRLYWYRQTLGQGPEFLTYFQNEAQLEKSRLLSDRFSAERPKGSFSTLEIQRTEQGDSAMYLCASSLGREVQPQHFGDGTRLSIL.

This chain joins TRBV7-2 and TRBJ1-1; D is unclear. Trimming stripped 4 bases from V and 3 bases from J, with 9 bases between. Germline values: CDR1 SGHTA, CDR2 FQGNSA. This CDR3 is built from 13 residues. The CDR3 region has the DNA TGTGCCAGCAGCTCCCGCGGGTACACTGAAGCTTTCTTT. This translates into CASSSRGYTEAFF.

The chain joins TRBV27 to TRBJ1-1; no definite D call. Trimming stripped 8 bases from V and 6 bases from J, with 13 bases between. The germline V gene has CDR1 MNHEY and CDR2 SMNVEV (reference sequence). This CDR3 has 12 residues. The CDR3 sequence is CASGRPFSEAFF. The CDR3 DNA reads TGTGCCAGCGGCCGGCCATTCTCTGAAGCTTTCTTT.

The V and J genes are TRBV28 and TRBJ2-7, with D possibly called TRBD1 or TRBD2 (5 bases each). Deletions cut 6 bases from V and 2 bases from J, with 11 bases between. There are 13 residues in the CDR3. The germline gives CDR1 MDHEN, CDR2 SYDVKM. For the CDR3, the DNA is TGTGCCAGCAGGGGGACGGGACCCTACGAGCAGTACTTC. This gives the protein CASRGTGPYEQYF.

Here the CDR3 DNA reads TGTGCCAGCAGTTACTTGACACAGGGTGAAAAACTGTTTTTT. Translation: CASSYLTQGEKLFF. V is TRBV6-2 or TRBV6-3 and J is TRBJ1-4, with D maybe TRBD1 (6 bases). The V and J ends lost 1 base and 7 bases respectively, with 10 bases between them. This CDR3 is built from 14 residues. Germline V gene sequence: CDR1 MNHEY, CDR2 SVGEGT.

The chain couples TRBV28 to TRBJ1-2, with D uncertain. From germline, CDR1 is MDHEN and CDR2 SYDVKM. Trimming cost V 2 bases and J 1 base, with 5 bases left between them. The CDR3 contains 13 residues. The CDR3 DNA reads TGTGCCAGCAGTTTACACAGTAACTATGGCTACACCTTC. Amino acids: CASSLHSNYGYTF.

The chain has TRBV5-1 and TRBJ1-2, with D uncertain. The CDR3 is 14 amino acids. Germline lookup yields CDR1 SGHRS and CDR2 YFSETQ. The V end lost 4 bases, the J end lost 9 bases, and 19 bases lay between the germline ends. Here the CDR3 reads CASSPALVAGSYTF. CDR3 nucleotides: TGCGCCAGCAGCCCCGCCCTGGTCGCTGGGAGCTACACCTTC.

This chain uses TRBV29-1 with TRBJ1-4, with D tentatively TRBD1 (5 bases). Germline loops: CDR1 SQVTM, CDR2 ANQGSEA. The CDR3 totals 14 residues. The V and J ends lost 4 bases and 2 bases respectively, with 11 bases between them. The CDR3 region has the DNA TGCAGCGTTGGCGGGGCCGGGACTAATGAAAAACTGTTTTTT. It is translated as CSVGGAGTNEKLFF. Based on the CDR3 plus reference TRBV29-1 and TRBJ1-4, the full variable domain is SAVISQKPSRDICQRGTSLTIQCQVDSQVTMMFWYRQQPGQSLTLIATANQGSEATYESGFVIDKFPISRPNLTFSTLTVSNMSPEDSSIYLCSVGGAGTNEKLFFGSGTQLSVL.

CDR3 nucleotides: TGTGCCAGCAGCCCAGGGGCCTTTAGCAATCAGCCCCAGCATTTT. It codes for CASSPGAFSNQPQHF. The gene calls are TRBV28 and TRBJ1-5; a weak D match, TRBD1 (6 bases). The CDR3 covers 15 residues. V lost 6 bases, J lost 0 bases, and 12 bases lay in between. Germline loops: CDR1 MDHEN, CDR2 SYDVKM.